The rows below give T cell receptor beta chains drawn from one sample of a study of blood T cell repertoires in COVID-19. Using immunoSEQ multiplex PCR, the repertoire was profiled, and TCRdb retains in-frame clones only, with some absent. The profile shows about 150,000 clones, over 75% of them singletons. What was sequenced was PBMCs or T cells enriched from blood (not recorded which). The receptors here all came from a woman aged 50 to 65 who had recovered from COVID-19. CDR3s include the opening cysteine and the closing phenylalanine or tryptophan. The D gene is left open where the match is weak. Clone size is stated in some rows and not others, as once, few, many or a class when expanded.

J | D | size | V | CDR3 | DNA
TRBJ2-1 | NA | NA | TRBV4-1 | CASSQVPGSAAEQFF | TGCGCCAGCAGCCAAGTCCCGGGGTCTGCGGCTGAGCAGTTCTTC
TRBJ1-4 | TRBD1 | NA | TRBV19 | CASRLTGRTIEKLFF | TGTGCCAGTAGGCTGACAGGGAGGACGATCGAAAAACTGTTTTTT
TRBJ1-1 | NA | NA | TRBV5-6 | CASNPPDSTTEAFF | TGTGCCAGCAACCCCCCGGACAGCACCACTGAAGCTTTCTTT
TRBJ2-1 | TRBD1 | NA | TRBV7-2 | CASSIGQEGYNEQFF | TGTGCCAGCAGCATAGGACAGGAAGGCTACAATGAGCAGTTCTTC
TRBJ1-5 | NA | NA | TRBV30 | CAWTPGNVMGQPQHF | TGTGCCTGGACCCCGGGGAATGTTATGGGGCAGCCCCAGCATTTT
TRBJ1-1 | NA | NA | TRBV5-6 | CASSVGFAEAFF | TGTGCCAGCAGCGTGGGTTTCGCTGAAGCTTTCTTT
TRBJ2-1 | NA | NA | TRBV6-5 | CASSYMNGVWDNEQFF | TGTGCCAGCAGTTACATGAACGGGGTGTGGGACAATGAGCAGTTCTTC
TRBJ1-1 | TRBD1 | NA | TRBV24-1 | CATSDRTGGQTEAFF | TGTGCCACCAGTGATCGGACAGGGGGACAGACTGAAGCTTTCTTT
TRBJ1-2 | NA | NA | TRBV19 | CAIHTRAWGYTF | TGTGCCATTCACACGAGGGCTTGGGGCTACACCTTC
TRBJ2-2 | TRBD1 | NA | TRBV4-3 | CASSQNSPQGVTTGELFF | TGCGCCAGCAGCCAAAACAGTCCGCAGGGGGTCACCACCGGGGAGCTGTTTTTT
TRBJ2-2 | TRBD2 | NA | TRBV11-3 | CASSFRASGNTGELFF | TGTGCCAGCAGCTTTAGGGCTAGCGGGAACACCGGGGAGCTGTTTTTT
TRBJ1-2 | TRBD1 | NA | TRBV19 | CASSIRTGDFYGYTF | TGTGCCAGTAGTATCCGGACAGGAGATTTCTATGGCTACACCTTC
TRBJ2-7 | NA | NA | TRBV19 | CASSVQGQPTSYEQYF | TGTGCCAGTAGTGTGCAGGGGCAACCGACCTCCTACGAGCAGTACTTC
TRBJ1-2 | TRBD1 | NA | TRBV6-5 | CASSKEDRANYGYTF | TGTGCCAGCAGTAAGGAGGACAGGGCTAACTATGGCTACACCTTC
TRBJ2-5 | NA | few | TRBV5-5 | CASGPKGGQYF | TGTGCCAGCGGGCCGAAGGGAGGCCAGTACTTC
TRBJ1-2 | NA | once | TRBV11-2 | CASSLSSGGRPYGYTF | TGTGCCAGCAGCTTATCATCGGGGGGCCGTCCCTATGGCTACACCTTC
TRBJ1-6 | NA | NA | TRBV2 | CASSGGIHNSPLHF | TGTGCCAGCAGTGGAGGGATCCATAATTCACCCCTCCACTTT
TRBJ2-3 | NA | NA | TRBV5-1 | CASSLATSTDTQYF | TGCGCCAGCAGCTTGGCAACTTCCACAGATACGCAGTATTTT
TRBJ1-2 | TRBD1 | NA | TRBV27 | CASSLGTANYGYTF | TGTGCCAGCAGTTTAGGGACAGCTAACTATGGCTACACCTTC
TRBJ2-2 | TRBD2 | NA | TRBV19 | CASISGGGTGELFF | TGTGCCAGTATTTCCGGGGGGGGTACCGGGGAGCTGTTTTTT
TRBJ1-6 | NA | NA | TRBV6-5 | CASSYSMWGDGSPLHF | TGTGCCAGCAGTTACTCGATGTGGGGGGATGGCTCACCCCTCCACTTT
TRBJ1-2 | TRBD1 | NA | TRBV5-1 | CASSLAPGQGLFSALDYGYTF | TGCGCCAGCAGCTTGGCCCCGGGACAGGGATTGTTTAGTGCCCTCGACTATGGCTACACCTTC
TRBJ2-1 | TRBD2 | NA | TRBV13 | CASSRTLAGGGPYNEQFF | TGTGCCAGCAGCCGTACATTAGCGGGGGGTGGCCCCTACAATGAGCAGTTCTTC
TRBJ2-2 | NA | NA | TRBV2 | CASGDGFTGELFF | TGTGCCAGTGGAGACGGTTTCACCGGGGAGCTGTTTTTT
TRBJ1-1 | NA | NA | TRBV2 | CASSLRVEGTEAFF | TGTGCCAGCAGCCTCCGGGTGGAGGGGACTGAAGCTTTCTTT
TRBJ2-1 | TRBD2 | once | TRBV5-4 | CASSLKGLAGGEQFF | TGTGCCAGCAGCTTGAAGGGACTAGCGGGGGGTGAGCAGTTCTTC
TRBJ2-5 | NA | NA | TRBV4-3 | CASSQVGAQETQYF | TGCGCCAGCAGCCAAGTTGGAGCTCAAGAGACCCAGTACTTC
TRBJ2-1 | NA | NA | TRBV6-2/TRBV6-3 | CASSYSRVGGGEQFF | TGTGCCAGCAGTTACTCGAGGGTAGGGGGGGGTGAGCAGTTCTTC
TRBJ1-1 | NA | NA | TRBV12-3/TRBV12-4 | CASRGVFTEAFF | TGTGCCAGCCGGGGGGTTTTCACTGAAGCTTTCTTT
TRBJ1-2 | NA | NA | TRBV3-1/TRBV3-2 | CASSHPGGIRGYTF | TGTGCCAGCAGCCACCCCGGGGGGATCCGGGGCTACACCTTC
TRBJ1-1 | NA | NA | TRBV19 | CASRRGGSENTEAFF | TGTGCCAGTAGACGCGGGGGGTCCGAGAACACTGAAGCTTTCTTT
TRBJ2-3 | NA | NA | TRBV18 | CASSRRGQGRFFEFASTDTQYF | TGTGCCAGCTCACGCCGTGGTCAGGGCCGTTTCTTCGAATTCGCTAGCACAGATACGCAGTATTTT
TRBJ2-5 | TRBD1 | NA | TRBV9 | CASSVGTGQETQYF | TGTGCCAGCAGCGTAGGGACAGGGCAAGAGACCCAGTACTTC
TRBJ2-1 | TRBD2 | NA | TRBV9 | CASTRGGGLNNEQFF | TGTGCCAGCACCCGGGGCGGGGGGTTGAACAATGAGCAGTTCTTC
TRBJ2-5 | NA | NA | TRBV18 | CASSLDVARGETQYF | TGTGCCAGCTCCCTGGACGTAGCCAGAGGGGAGACCCAGTACTTC
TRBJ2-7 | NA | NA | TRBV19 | CASSVPRLEQYF | TGTGCCAGTAGTGTCCCCCGGTTAGAGCAGTACTTC
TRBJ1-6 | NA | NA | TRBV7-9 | CASSLVGVGSPLHF | TGTGCCAGCAGCTTAGTAGGGGTGGGCTCACCCCTCCACTTT
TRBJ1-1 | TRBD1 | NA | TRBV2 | CASRGTGGPPEAFF | TGTGCCAGCAGGGGGACAGGGGGCCCTCCCGAAGCTTTCTTT
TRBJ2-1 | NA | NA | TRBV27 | CASSLYSPINEQFF | TGTGCCAGCAGTTTATATAGTCCGATAAATGAGCAGTTCTTC
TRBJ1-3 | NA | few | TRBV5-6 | CASSSGQNGNTIYF | TGTGCCAGCAGCTCAGGACAGAATGGAAACACCATATATTTT
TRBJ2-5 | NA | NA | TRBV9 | CASSAGETQYF | TGTGCCAGCAGCGCGGGGGAGACCCAGTACTTC
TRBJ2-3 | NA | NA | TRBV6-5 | CASSYGLSPSTDTQYF | TGTGCCAGCAGTTACGGACTCTCACCTAGCACAGATACGCAGTATTTT
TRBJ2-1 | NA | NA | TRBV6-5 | CASSYNRVSYNEQFF | TGTGCCAGCAGTTATAATCGTGTATCCTACAATGAGCAGTTCTTC